The clone carrying this T cell receptor beta chain was detected many times. TCRdb called the 5' RACE reads again in MiXCR, with one record for every CDR3 protein. The sample records 130,000 or so distinct CDR3 sequences, 3.5% to 5% being singletons. The data were obtained in a study of human T cells and chemical hapten exposure. Study details: Slight volume differences across pooled libraries mainly accounted for varying per-sample TCR yields.

Total RNA was isolated from unfractionated whole blood. The germline V and J ends were trimmed by 5 bases and 2 bases, with 10 bases remaining between them. The germline V gene encodes CDR1 SGHVS and CDR2 FNYEAQ. CDR3 length: 13 amino acids. This chain connects TRBV7-6 to TRBJ2-7; D is perhaps TRBD1 (6 bases). The clonotype originates from a female donor in good health. The CDR3 is CASSHQGPYEQYF. The CDR3 DNA is TGTGCCAGCAGCCATCAGGGGCCCTACGAGCAGTACTTC.